These T cell receptor beta chains were read from a single sample in a study of blood T cell dynamics during melanoma immunotherapy. TCRdb's copy holds only in-frame clones and misses some; the assay was immunoSEQ multiplex PCR. The repertoire holds around 12,000 clones, with 70% to 85% as singletons. This specimen consisted of blood, obtained from a patient treated with checkpoint blockade. The receptors come from a human donor with melanoma. CDR3s include the opening cysteine and the closing phenylalanine or tryptophan. Each record gives: V gene, CDR3 protein.

V gene: TRBV6-1
CDR3 protein: CAGRGVGVGEETQYF

V gene: TRBV7-8
CDR3 protein: CASSLQADTQYF

V gene: TRBV30
CDR3 protein: CAWQSRQDPGNTIYF

V gene: TRBV7-2
CDR3 protein: CASSPGGFQPQHF

V gene: TRBV6-1
CDR3 protein: CASSEISRGGAQPQHF

V gene: TRBV15
CDR3 protein: CATSRRGGPYNEQFF

V gene: TRBV27
CDR3 protein: CASSYRGAQETQYF

V gene: TRBV5-4
CDR3 protein: CASSLDRGDTQYF

V gene: TRBV7-8
CDR3 protein: CASSLVQYATEAFF

V gene: TRBV2
CDR3 protein: CAIPRGPGLVVETDTQYF

V gene: TRBV4-1
CDR3 protein: CASSQGGRQETQYF

V gene: TRBV5-1
CDR3 protein: CASSFLGSGSYNEQFF

V gene: TRBV5-8
CDR3 protein: CASSLGSGANVLTF

V gene: TRBV19
CDR3 protein: CASSAASGTSTEAFF

V gene: TRBV27
CDR3 protein: CASRSGDRRQETQYF

V gene: TRBV11-2
CDR3 protein: CASSLSFLGLSEKLFF

V gene: TRBV7-6
CDR3 protein: CASSLFVRDAGIQYF

V gene: TRBV30
CDR3 protein: CASFRKAAYEAFF